Following are 15 T cell receptor beta chains from one sample sequenced in a study of OX40 agonist ivuxolimab in advanced cancers. Libraries were prepared by immunoSEQ multiplex PCR; TCRdb keeps only in-frame clonotypes and omits some of them. Among under 80,000 clones listed, about 89% were seen once. Material: CD4+ or CD8+ T cells sorted from blood, obtained in a trial of the OX40 agonist ivuxolimab. These receptors originate from an adult with an advanced solid tumor such as melanoma, head and neck, liver or kidney cancer.

The chain employs TRBV7-2 and TRBJ1-1; D unclear. The CDR3 runs 16 residues. Germline V gives CDR1 SGHTA, CDR2 FQGNSA. The V end lost 1 base, the J end lost 0 bases, and 12 bases lay between the germline ends. Written as DNA, the CDR3 is TGTGCCAGCAGCTTAGACCTACAGAGCATGAACACTGAAGCTTTCTTT. Encoded protein: CASSLDLQSMNTEAFF.

A remark on this clone: The junction does not match germline at one end; this may be a read error. The chain carries TRBV6-6 and TRBJ2-7, with a weak D call TRBD2 (6 bases). The V gene's germline CDR1 is MNHNY and CDR2 SVGAGI (reference sequence). The CDR3 consists of 14 residues. The CDR3 nucleotides are TGTGCCAGCAGTAACTCGGGACTCACCTACGAGCAGTACTTC. This sequence encodes CASSNSGLTYEQYF.

This clone was detected once. V is TRBV25-1 and J is TRBJ2-3, with 7 positions matching TRBD1. V shed 5 bases, J shed 4 bases, and the junction held 3 bases outside the gene matches. The germline CDR1 and CDR2 sequences are MGHDK and SYGVNS. CDR3 length equals 13 residues. The CDR3 DNA reads TGTGCCAGCAGTCAAGGGGGCGCAGATACGCAGTATTTT. It encodes CASSQGGADTQYF. Based on the CDR3 plus reference TRBV25-1 and TRBJ2-3, the full variable domain is EADIYQTPRYLVIGTGKKITLECSQTMGHDKMYWYQQDPGMELHLIHYSYGVNSTEKGDLSSESTVSRIRTEHFPLTLESARPSHTSQYLCASSQGGADTQYFGPGTRLTVL.

The chain carries TRBV5-6 and TRBJ1-4, with 7 bases that match TRBD1. Germline V gives CDR1 SGHDT, CDR2 YYEEEE. With V trimmed by 3 bases and J by 13 bases, 6 bases remained unmatched. CDR3 size: 12 residues. The CDR3 DNA is TGTGCCAGCAGCTCCCAGGGGGATGGACTGTTTTTT. It translates to CASSSQGDGLFF.

The rearrangement uses TRBV28 and TRBJ2-2; 7 bases line up with TRBD1. Trimming removed 5 bases from V and 0 bases from J; junction bases left unmatched: 6. Germline CDR1 and CDR2: MDHEN and SYDVKM. The CDR3 has 16 residues. CDR3 in amino acids: CASSPQTGTNTGELFF. CDR3 in DNA: TGTGCCAGCAGTCCCCAGACAGGGACGAACACCGGGGAGCTGTTTTTT.

This clone was seen only once. The rearrangement uses TRBV27 and TRBJ2-1; TRBD1 matches 9 bases. With 8 bases clipped from V and 6 bases from J, the junction kept 8 bases outside the gene matches. CDR1 is MNHEY, CDR2 SMNVEV, per germline (reference sequence). This CDR3 contains 14 residues. The DNA of the CDR3 is TGTGCCAGCTATAGTGGACAGGGGCTCAATGAGCAGTTCTTC. Translation: CASYSGQGLNEQFF.

The chain is built from TRBV11-3 and TRBJ1-3; no clear D gene. The CDR3 is 17 residues long. Germline CDR1 is SGHNT and CDR2 is YENEEA. Trimming pared 1 base from V and 0 bases from J, leaving 13 bases between. CDR3 nucleotide sequence: TGTGCCAGCAGCTTAGGGTTTAGCCGACTCTCTGGAAACACCATATATTTT. It encodes CASSLGFSRLSGNTIYF.

The chain links TRBV6-6 to TRBJ2-1, with TRBD1 matching over 8 bases. Germline V lookup: CDR1 MNHNY, CDR2 SVGAGI (reference sequence). The V gene end was trimmed by 0 bases and the J gene end by 10 bases; junction bases not matched to a gene: 11. This CDR3 region has 16 residues. CDR3 sequence (DNA): TGTGCCAGCAGTTACTCGGACAGGGTTCCCTTCGGGGAGCAGTTCTTC. This encodes CASSYSDRVPFGEQFF.

In its sample, this clone was seen once. J is TRBJ2-2 and V is TRBV19; 7 bases agree with TRBD1. The CDR3 is made up of 16 amino acids. Germline values: CDR1 LNHDA, CDR2 SQIVND (reference sequence). V lost 7 bases, J lost 0 bases, and 8 bases stayed unmatched. DNA of the CDR3: TGTGCCAGTAAACCGGGACAGCTGACGAACACCGGGGAGCTGTTTTTT. It specifies CASKPGQLTNTGELFF. Combining the CDR3 with reference TRBV19 and TRBJ2-2 gives the whole variable domain DGGITQSPKYLFRKEGQNVTLSCEQNLNHDAMYWYRQDPGQGLRLIYYSQIVNDFQKGDIAEGYSVSREKKESFPLTVTSAQKNPTAFYLCASKPGQLTNTGELFFGEGSRLTVL.

The chain has TRBV5-1 and TRBJ2-7; TRBD1 might be the D (5 bases). Trimming pared 4 bases from V and 2 bases from J, leaving 7 bases between. Germline V lookup: CDR1 SGHRS, CDR2 YFSETQ. This CDR3 contains 12 residues. The CDR3 reads CASSLDTYEQYF. In nucleotides, the CDR3 is TGCGCCAGCAGCCTGGACACCTACGAGCAGTACTTC.

The J gene is TRBJ1-4, the V gene TRBV9; 7 nucleotides agree with TRBD1. Germline V gene sequence: CDR1 SGDLS, CDR2 YYNGEE. This CDR3 is built from 17 residues. The ends lost 3 bases at V and 4 bases at J; junction bases unmatched: 12. CDR3 DNA: TGTGCCAGCAGCGACTTAAGGGAGGCAGGGGGTAATGAAAAACTGTTTTTT. Translated, it gives CASSDLREAGGNEKLFF.

The V and J genes are TRBV4-2 and TRBJ2-3; 10 bases are shared with TRBD1. This CDR3 comprises 18 residues. Germline loops: CDR1 LGHNA, CDR2 YNFKEQ. V lost 0 bases to trimming and J lost 2 bases; unmatched junction nucleotides: 8. CDR3 coding DNA: TGTGCCAGCAGCCAAGAGGACAGGGGGATCGTTCTCACAGATACGCAGTATTTT. This gives the protein CASSQEDRGIVLTDTQYF.

V is TRBV4-3 and J is TRBJ1-3; D is ambiguous. The CDR3 is 16 residues long. In germline, CDR1 is LGHNA, CDR2 YSLEER. With 0 bases removed from V and 0 bases from J, the gap between germline ends came to 9 bases. The CDR3 reads CASSQERMDSGNTIYF. CDR3 nucleotides: TGCGCCAGCAGCCAAGAACGGATGGACTCTGGAAACACCATATATTTT.

The V call is TRBV12-5, the J call TRBJ2-5; 10 bases are shared with TRBD1. This CDR3 is built from 15 residues. The germline CDR1 and CDR2 sequences are LGHNT and FRNRAP. Trimming took 5 bases from V and 5 from J; bases not matched to a gene: 8. This CDR3 is CASGLPGQGIETQYF. DNA of the CDR3: TGTGCTAGTGGTCTTCCGGGACAGGGGATTGAGACCCAGTACTTC.

This chain uses TRBV7-9 with TRBJ2-1, with D maybe TRBD2 (6 bases). V gave up 5 bases and J gave up 2 bases, with 19 bases separating them. The CDR3 consists of 17 residues. Germline V CDR1 and CDR2: SEHNR, FQNEAQ (reference sequence). DNA of the CDR3: TGTGCCAGCAGCCCAGTGGGGTCAGGGAGGACCTACAATGAGCAGTTCTTC. As protein: CASSPVGSGRTYNEQFF.